Listed below are T cell receptor beta chains from one sample, sequenced in a study of T cells in Graves' hyperthyroidism and ophthalmopathy. TCRdb passed the multiplex PCR reads through MiXCR, listing each CDR3 protein once. Of some 500,000 distinct CDR3 sequences in the sample, 16% were seen once. The sequenced sample consisted of blood. The receptors shown here come from a woman younger than 45 with Graves' ophthalmopathy. The CDR3 runs from the conserved cysteine through the conserved F or W. A D gene is named only where the DNA matches it firmly. Only some rows state a clone size, as once, few, many or a class for expanded clones.

j_call | d_call | clone_size | v_call | cdr3_aa | cdr3_nt
TRBJ2-1 | TRBD1 | many | TRBV11-3 | CASSRDSYEQFF | TGTGCCAGCAGCCGGGACAGCTATGAGCAGTTCTTC
TRBJ1-5 | . | few | TRBV7-2 | CASSSGRSYQPQHF | TGTGCCAGCAGTTCGGGACGGAGCTATCAGCCCCAGCATTTT
TRBJ2-3 | . | many | TRBV7-6 | CASRHDPSTDTQYF | TGTGCCAGCAGGCACGACCCCAGCACAGATACGCAGTATTTT
TRBJ2-5 | TRBD1 | few | TRBV5-1 | CASSAGQLTGSETQYF | TGCGCCAGCAGCGCTGGTCAGTTGACAGGGTCGGAGACCCAGTACTTC
TRBJ2-7 | TRBD1 | many | TRBV12-3/TRBV12-4 | CASSITGGSYEQYF | TGTGCCAGCAGTATAACAGGGGGGTCCTACGAGCAGTACTTC
TRBJ2-4 | TRBD1 | few | TRBV20-1 | CSAIGQGRDIQYF | TGCAGTGCTATAGGACAGGGAAGGGACATTCAGTACTTC
TRBJ2-3 | . | many | TRBV20-1 | CSAGQSTDTQYF | TGCAGTGCCGGGCAGAGCACAGATACGCAGTATTTT
TRBJ1-5 | . | many | TRBV28 | CASSWVTLLSSQPQHF | TGTGCCAGCAGTTGGGTGACGTTGTTAAGTAGTCAGCCCCAGCATTTT
TRBJ2-1 | . | few | TRBV6-1 | CASQPGISYNEQFF | TGTGCCAGCCAGCCAGGTATCTCCTACAATGAGCAGTTCTTC
TRBJ2-3 | . | few | TRBV19 | CASSSYRNTDTQYF | TGTGCCAGTAGTTCGTACAGGAACACAGATACGCAGTATTTT
TRBJ2-2 | TRBD1 | . | TRBV25-1 | CASSESGTGRTGELFF | TGTGCCAGCAGTGAATCCGGGACAGGAAGAACCGGGGAGCTGTTTTTT
TRBJ2-3 | TRBD2 | many | TRBV20-1 | CSASKREVTTDTQYF | TGCAGTGCTAGTAAGCGGGAAGTAACGACAGATACGCAGTATTTT
TRBJ2-1 | . | . | TRBV20-1 | CSARDISRSYNEQFF | TGCAGTGCGCGGGACATTAGTCGGTCCTACAATGAGCAGTTCTTC
TRBJ2-1 | . | many | TRBV28 | CASSLRMSSYNEQFF | TGTGCCAGCAGTTTAAGAATGAGCTCCTACAATGAGCAGTTCTTC
TRBJ2-3 | TRBD2 | many | TRBV11-2 | CASSPGLGTDTQYF | TGTGCCAGCAGCCCTGGACTAGGCACAGATACGCAGTATTTT
TRBJ2-3 | . | few | TRBV19 | CASSIQGHPTDTQYF | TGTGCCAGTAGTATACAGGGACACCCCACAGATACGCAGTATTTT
TRBJ2-1 | . | many | TRBV6-2/TRBV6-3 | CASSYNQWASTEQFF | TGTGCCAGCAGTTACAATCAATGGGCTAGCACTGAGCAGTTCTTC
TRBJ1-2 | . | few | TRBV29-1 | CSVRTVSSYGYTF | TGCAGCGTCCGGACGGTTTCTAGCTATGGCTACACCTTC
TRBJ2-1 | . | many | TRBV2 | CASAQTTGNNEQFF | TGTGCCAGCGCCCAAACGACAGGAAACAATGAGCAGTTCTTC
TRBJ2-3 | TRBD2 | many | TRBV11-2 | CASRATSGSADTQYF | TGTGCCAGCAGGGCTACTAGCGGGAGCGCGGATACGCAGTATTTT
TRBJ2-1 | . | few | TRBV2 | CASTGLRYNEQFF | TGTGCCAGCACGGGGTTAAGGTACAATGAGCAGTTCTTC
TRBJ2-5 | TRBD1 | . | TRBV7-8 | CATSDRQETQYF | TGTGCCACCTCGGACAGGCAAGAGACCCAGTACTTC
TRBJ2-1 | . | many | TRBV4-2 | CASSQHRDTTAVEQFF | TGTGCCAGCAGCCAGCACCGGGACACCACCGCGGTAGAGCAGTTCTTC
TRBJ2-1 | TRBD2 | many | TRBV20-1 | CSARDLGGRRYNEQFF | TGCAGTGCTAGAGATCTCGGCGGGAGAAGGTACAATGAGCAGTTCTTC
TRBJ2-1 | TRBD2 | many | TRBV11-1 | CASSSGLAGSYNEQFF | TGTGCCAGCAGCTCGGGACTAGCGGGGTCCTACAATGAGCAGTTCTTC
TRBJ1-1 | TRBD1 | many | TRBV3-1 | CASSTRQGHMNTEAFF | TGTGCCAGCAGCACCCGACAGGGCCATATGAACACTGAAGCTTTCTTT
TRBJ1-1 | . | . | TRBV7-9 | CASSTGGGWNTEAFF | TGTGCCAGCAGCACGGGGGGGGGTTGGAATACTGAAGCTTTCTTT